These T cell receptor beta chains were read from a single sample in a study of blood T cell repertoires in COVID-19. The protocol was immunoSEQ multiplex PCR, while the TCRdb copy is restricted to in-frame clones and leaves out a portion. The repertoire has roughly 220,000 clones, roughly 80% of them found once; the top ten carry 7.5%. Sequences were obtained from peripheral blood. The receptors derive from a woman older than 75 with COVID-19, enrolled during active disease. Each CDR3 is given with its conserved first and last residue. D genes are given only for firm matches. Not every row has a clone size; where given, it reads once, few, many or a size class.

D gene | J gene | clone size | V gene | CDR3 protein | CDR3 DNA
NA | TRBJ2-7 | NA | TRBV6-6 | CASSRPPNEQYF | TGTGCCAGCTCCCGCCCCCCTAACGAGCAGTACTTC
TRBD2 | TRBJ2-1 | few | TRBV6-1 | CASSEGGLAGNEQFF | TGTGCCAGCAGTGAGGGGGGACTAGCGGGCAATGAGCAGTTCTTC
TRBD1 | TRBJ1-2 | NA | TRBV18 | CASSPEQGAAGYTF | TGTGCCAGCTCACCGGAGCAGGGGGCTGCGGGCTACACCTTC
NA | TRBJ1-3 | NA | TRBV28 | CASSLAGSGRNTIYF | TGTGCCAGCAGTTTGGCCGGGAGCGGAAGAAACACCATATATTTT
NA | TRBJ1-4 | NA | TRBV5-4 | CASSLAATNEKLFF | TGTGCCAGCAGCTTGGCAGCAACTAATGAAAAACTGTTTTTT
TRBD1 | TRBJ1-6 | NA | TRBV11-2 | CASSPQGAVGSPLHF | TGTGCCAGCAGCCCTCAGGGGGCGGTCGGTTCACCCCTCCACTTT
NA | TRBJ1-2 | NA | TRBV29-1 | CSVAYRESYGYTF | TGCAGCGTCGCTTATAGGGAGAGCTATGGCTACACCTTC
TRBD1 | TRBJ1-1 | many | TRBV9 | CASSVAAGGIGAFF | TGTGCCAGCAGCGTAGCGGCAGGGGGGATAGGGGCTTTCTTT
TRBD1 | TRBJ1-5 | NA | TRBV6-2/TRBV6-3 | CASSYGTGSRGQPQHF | TGTGCCAGCAGTTACGGGACAGGGAGCCGCGGGCAGCCCCAGCATTTT
TRBD2 | TRBJ2-1 | NA | TRBV6-5 | CASLAGFYNEQFF | TGTGCCAGTCTAGCGGGGTTCTACAATGAGCAGTTCTTC
NA | TRBJ2-1 | once | TRBV12-3/TRBV12-4 | CASSLGHEQFF | TGTGCCAGCAGTTTGGGCCATGAGCAGTTCTTC
NA | TRBJ2-1 | NA | TRBV7-3 | CASSLSQVQFF | TGTGCCAGCAGCTTAAGCCAGGTACAGTTCTTC
TRBD1 | TRBJ1-1 | NA | TRBV30 | CAWFHRGLGSGEAFF | TGTGCCTGGTTCCACAGGGGGCTTGGGTCGGGTGAAGCTTTCTTT
NA | TRBJ2-1 | NA | TRBV7-7 | CASSIVGGNEQFF | TGTGCTAGCAGCATTGTAGGGGGCAATGAGCAGTTCTTC
TRBD1 | TRBJ1-2 | NA | TRBV7-2 | CASSLAAGGPCTF | TGTGCCAGCAGCTTAGCGGCAGGGGGGCCTTGCACCTTC
NA | TRBJ2-7 | many | TRBV5-8 | CASSLELYEQYF | TGTGCCAGCAGCTTGGAGCTCTACGAGCAGTACTTC
NA | TRBJ1-5 | NA | TRBV28 | CASSLYSGNQPQHF | TGTGCCAGCAGTTTATACTCCGGGAATCAGCCCCAGCATTTT
NA | TRBJ2-7 | NA | TRBV5-6 | CASSLVKRSYEQYF | TGTGCCAGCAGCTTGGTTAAGAGGTCCTACGAGCAGTACTTC
TRBD1 | TRBJ1-1 | NA | TRBV5-1 | CASSYPGTGAVNEAFF | TGCGCCAGCAGCTACCCCGGGACAGGGGCGGTAAATGAAGCTTTCTTT